This note documents a single T cell receptor beta chain sequence. This sample stems from a study of control samples from healthy donors and cancer patients. Some clones are missing from TCRdb's copy, which holds only in-frame ones; the method was immunoSEQ multiplex PCR. The data hold approximately 100,000 clones, with roughly 92% observed a single time. Sequencing input: blood. The TCR sequence derives from a human donor in good health. The donor label of this sample is uncertain.

The chain's CDR3 is CASSAVGQGRTEAFF. The DNA of the CDR3 is TGTGCCAGCAGCGCGGTGGGACAGGGGAGAACTGAAGCTTTCTTT. J is TRBJ1-1 and V is TRBV9, with 10 bases fitting TRBD1. Germline-derived CDR1 and CDR2 are SGDLS and YYNGEE. The CDR3 runs 15 residues. Losses at the gene ends were 3 bases for V and 5 bases for J; bases not matched to a gene: 7.